These 9 T cell receptor beta chains came from one sample sequenced in a study of CD8 T cells in ankylosing spondylitis. MiXCR was run by TCRdb on the 5' RACE reads, yielding one entry per CDR3 protein. The data contain approximately 110,000 distinct CDR3 sequences, approximately 25% of them singletons. The sequenced sample was synovial fluid, either unsorted or a sorted T cell fraction (not recorded which). The receptor set was obtained from a male donor with ankylosing spondylitis.

This clonotype was observed a few times. The rearrangement uses TRBV19 and TRBJ2-1; tentative D call: TRBD2 (6 bases). The CDR3 runs 16 residues. Per germline, CDR1 LNHDA and CDR2 SQIVND (reference sequence). The germline V and J ends were trimmed by 3 bases and 1 base, with 13 bases remaining between them. CDR3: CASSILGDSSYNEQFF. Written as DNA, the CDR3 is TGTGCCAGTAGTATTTTAGGGGACTCTTCCTACAATGAGCAGTTCTTC.

The CDR3 region is CASSEAPRLAGVGDTQYF. The CDR3, as DNA: TGTGCCAGCAGTGAAGCGCCTCGACTAGCGGGAGTTGGAGATACGCAGTATTTT. The chain employs TRBV6-1 and TRBJ2-3, with 12 bases that match TRBD2. V lost 0 bases to trimming and J lost 5 bases; unmatched junction nucleotides: 9. There are 18 residues in the CDR3. Germline loops: CDR1 MNHNS, CDR2 SASEGT.

The CDR3 reads CASSLTTGINQPQHF. For the CDR3, the DNA is TGTGCCAGCAGCTTAACTACAGGGATTAATCAGCCCCAGCATTTT. The chain carries TRBV7-2 and TRBJ1-5; tentative D call: TRBD1 (6 bases). There are 15 residues in the CDR3. Germline V gene sequence: CDR1 SGHTA, CDR2 FQGNSA. V gave up 2 bases and J gave up 4 bases, with 12 bases separating them.

The CDR3 here is CSARGGDGEDTEAFF. In DNA form, the CDR3 reads TGCAGTGCTAGAGGAGGGGACGGTGAGGACACTGAAGCTTTCTTT. The chain recombines TRBV20-1 with TRBJ1-1; TRBD1 is a possible D gene (5 bases). Between the trimmed V and J ends, which lost 1 base and 3 bases, there was a span of 15 bases. This CDR3 region has 15 residues. The V gene's germline CDR1 is DFQATT and CDR2 SNEGSKA (reference sequence).

The chain has TRBV20-1 and TRBJ1-2; no clear D gene. Germline assignment: CDR1 DFQATT and CDR2 SNEGSKA (reference sequence). The CDR3 spans 13 residues. CDR3 region: CRTAGDYTDGYTF. CDR3 DNA sequence: TGCAGGACGGCGGGAGACTATACTGATGGCTACACCTTC.

This clonotype was picked up one time. The chain uses TRBV9 and TRBJ2-1; 11 positions agree with TRBD2. The CDR3 has 15 residues. CDR1 and CDR2 (germline): SGDLS, YYNGEE. V shed 3 bases, J shed 2 bases, and the junction held 1 base outside the gene matches. For the CDR3, the DNA is TGTGCCAGCAGCGATAGCGGGAGGGCCTACAATGAGCAGTTCTTC. It translates to CASSDSGRAYNEQFF.

This chain connects TRBV5-6 to TRBJ2-5; D gene unclear. This CDR3 region has 13 residues. Germline V gives CDR1 SGHDT, CDR2 YYEEEE. Trimming removed 2 bases at V and 4 bases at J, with 9 bases between. The CDR3 sequence: CASSLSNRETQYF. As DNA, the CDR3 is TGTGCCAGCAGCTTATCGAATCGAGAGACCCAGTACTTC. The full variable domain, its missing parts supplied by reference TRBV5-6 and TRBJ2-5, is DAGVTQSPTHLIKTRGQQVTLRCSPKSGHDTVSWYQQALGQGPQFIFQYYEEEERQRGNFPDRFSGHQFPNYSSELNVNALLLGDSALYLCASSLSNRETQYFGPGTRLLVL.

This clonotype has only one observation. The chain couples TRBV7-9 to TRBJ2-5; D unresolved. CDR3 length: 12 amino acids. Germline V gene sequence: CDR1 SEHNR, CDR2 FQNEAQ (reference sequence). Trimming stripped 5 bases from V and 5 bases from J, with 9 bases between. The CDR3 nucleotides are TGTGCCAGCAGCCCGACCTGGGAGACCCAGTACTTC. Amino acid sequence: CASSPTWETQYF.

This clonotype was observed a handful of times. The chain is built from TRBV7-2 and TRBJ2-1; D possibly matches TRBD1 or TRBD2 (5 bases each). This CDR3 has 16 residues. V lost 0 bases and J lost 0, with 9 bases in between. CDR1 and CDR2 (germline): SGHTA, FQGNSA. The CDR3 reads CASSLAGRSSYNEQFF. The DNA of the CDR3 is TGTGCCAGCAGCTTAGCGGGACGAAGCTCCTACAATGAGCAGTTCTTC.